This T cell receptor beta chain appears in the sequencing data of a study of blood T cell repertoires in COVID-19. Looking at the study overall: Material from acute and convalescent COVID-19 was sourced from the United States, Italy and Spain. In each case, the material was cDNA or gDNA derived from T cells, B-cell-depleted T cells, or PBMCs.

The CDR3 runs 15 residues. Trimming cost V 5 bases and J 3 bases; bases outside gene matches: 8. Germline-derived CDR1 and CDR2 are SGHVS and FNYEAQ. This table comes from immunoSEQ multiplex PCR, and its TCRdb copy is limited to in-frame clones, with some not included. The sample yields 180,000 or so clones, 70% to 80% seen once. The V gene is TRBV7-6, the J gene TRBJ2-7; 9 positions agree with TRBD1. The sample was peripheral blood. This clonotype was sampled from a woman aged 50 to 65 with active or convalescent COVID-19. In DNA form, the CDR3 reads TGTGCCAGCAGCGCAACCGGGACAGGGTTCTACGAGCAGTACTTC. This translates into CASSATGTGFYEQYF.